The present entry profiles one T cell receptor beta chain with its context. There are 14 residues in the CDR3. Germline CDR1 and CDR2: SGHNT and YYREEE (reference sequence). J lost 5 bases, V lost 4 bases, and 8 bases had no gene match. Authors' processing steps: The assay estimated nucleated cells by amplifying reference gene primers. Sequencing was performed with immunoSEQ multiplex PCR; in TCRdb, only in-frame clones are kept and a portion is missing. The DNA gave D and trimming, while V, J and clone size come from that table. The table records about 300,000 clones, 85% to 90% of them present only once. The entry originates in a study of blood T cell repertoires in COVID-19. Study background: There were acute and convalescent COVID-19 samples, and they came from the United States, Italy and Spain. Sample material is recorded as cDNA or gDNA derived from T cells, B-cell-depleted T cells, or PBMCs.

V is TRBV5-4 and J is TRBJ2-5; TRBD1 matches at 7 bases. Sequenced: peripheral blood. The clonotype originates from a woman aged 30 to 39 with COVID-19, enrolled during active disease. The CDR3 sequence: CASSRRGTWETQYF. The CDR3 nucleotides are TGTGCCAGCAGCCGCAGGGGGACGTGGGAGACCCAGTACTTC.